Shown below are 18 T cell receptor beta chains from a single sample sequenced in a study of low-dose radiotherapy and immunotherapy resistance in tumors. First-strand cDNA relied on TRAV- and TRBV-specific primers spanning alpha and beta chains. Amplification, which lasted roughly 20 PCR cycles, used a constant-region primer and V-primer adapter to amplify TCRs. TCRdb processed the reads anew with MiXCR; each CDR3 protein has one entry. The table lists around 80,000 distinct CDR3 sequences, about a sixth of them singletons, with 1.1% to 1.5% in the top ten. Regarding time point: after trial treatment. This sample's treatment: LDRT plus nivolumab, ipilimumab, low-dose cyclophosphamide and aspirin (RACIN trial). The specimen was PBMCs, collected after low-dose radiotherapy plus immunotherapy. These receptors came from a male donor with prostate cancer.

The chain has TRBV7-9 and TRBJ2-1; D not certain. From germline, CDR1 is SEHNR and CDR2 FQNEAQ (reference sequence). The length of the CDR3 is 10 residues. Trimming shortened V by 3 bases and J by 9 bases, and 3 bases separated the two germline ends. The CDR3 sequence is CASSFREQFF. In nucleotides, the CDR3 is TGTGCCAGCAGCTTCCGTGAGCAGTTCTTC.

This clonotype was seen many times. The V call is TRBV18, the J call TRBJ1-1; D gene unclear. CDR3 size: 13 residues. Trimming pared 6 bases from V and 0 bases from J, leaving 8 bases between. Germline CDR1 is KGHSH and CDR2 is LQKENI. CDR3 protein: CASSADLNTEAFF. As DNA, the CDR3 is TGTGCCAGCTCGGCCGACTTGAACACTGAAGCTTTCTTT.

Comment on this clonotype: A much larger clone lies one base from this, so it may be a read error. For the CDR3, the DNA is TGTGCCAGCAGGTACATCGGGAGGGCCGGAAATGAGCAGTTCTTC. Its translation is CASRYIGRAGNEQFF. The chain links TRBV6-2 or TRBV6-3 to TRBJ2-1; 8 positions match TRBD2. Trimming at V came to 6 bases and at J to 7 bases, leaving 11 bases not matched to a gene. The germline V gene encodes CDR1 MNHEY and CDR2 SVGEGT. The CDR3 has 15 residues.

The table lists this clonotype with many counts. The chain joins TRBV19 to TRBJ2-5, with D tentatively TRBD1 (5 bases). The CDR3 has 15 amino acids. Germline CDR1 reads LNHDA; CDR2 reads SQIVND (reference sequence). V was shortened by 4 bases and J by 1 base, with 13 bases between the two germline ends. CDR3 in amino acids: CASSRMGQLQETQYF. CDR3 bases: TGTGCCAGTAGTAGGATGGGGCAGCTCCAAGAGACCCAGTACTTC.

This clonotype was seen a few times. The chain is built from TRBV20-1 and TRBJ2-1, with 10 positions matching TRBD2. There are 17 residues in the CDR3. Trimming at V came to 3 bases and at J to 7 bases, leaving 15 bases not matched to a gene. Germline assignment: CDR1 DFQATT and CDR2 SNEGSKA (reference sequence). The CDR3 nucleotides read TGCAGTGCTAGTCCTGAAAAAGCGGGAGGGCCGTGGAATGAGCAGTTCTTC. It specifies CSASPEKAGGPWNEQFF.

This clonotype was seen repeatedly, ten times or more. This chain links TRBV20-1 with TRBJ2-7, with 7 bases fitting TRBD2. Trimming removed 6 bases from V and 1 base from J; junction bases left unmatched: 15. Germline V lookup: CDR1 DFQATT, CDR2 SNEGSKA (reference sequence). This CDR3 has 16 amino acids. CDR3 sequence (DNA): TGCAGTGCCACCGTAGCGGGCGGGGGATATTCCTACGAGCAGTACTTC. It encodes CSATVAGGGYSYEQYF.

This clonotype was counted ten times or more. The V call is TRBV6-2 or TRBV6-3, the J call TRBJ1-1; no definite D call. The CDR3 sequence is 14 residues long. The germline CDR1 and CDR2 sequences are MNHEY and SVGEGT. Trimming cost V 4 bases and J 1 base, with 10 bases left between them. The CDR3 here is CASSSSGQNTEAFF. The CDR3 DNA follows: TGTGCCAGCAGTTCCTCGGGCCAGAACACTGAAGCTTTCTTT.

This clonotype has at least ten counts. For the CDR3, the DNA is TGTGCCAGCAGCTGGACAGGGATCGTAGATGGCTACACCTTC. It is translated as CASSWTGIVDGYTF. The chain has TRBV5-6 and TRBJ1-2, with 8 bases identical to TRBD1. The length of the CDR3 is 14 residues. The germline V gene encodes CDR1 SGHDT and CDR2 YYEEEE. The V gene end was trimmed by 3 bases and the J gene end by 6 bases; junction bases not matched to a gene: 7.

This clonotype came up many times. This chain links TRBV6-1 with TRBJ2-6; 11 bases match TRBD1. CDR3 length: 16 amino acids. Unmatched junction bases numbered 6, after V lost 6 bases and J lost 5 bases. Germline-derived CDR1 and CDR2 are MNHNS and SASEGT. The CDR3 bases are TGTGCCAGCAGCGGGACAGGGGGGAATAGGGCCAACGTCCTGACTTTC. Its translation is CASSGTGGNRANVLTF.

With regard to this clonotype: The likely explanation is a read error, given a far larger clone one base away. The chain recombines TRBV18 with TRBJ2-1, with D perhaps given as TRBD1 or TRBD2 (5 bases each). The length of the CDR3 is 15 residues. Looked up from germline, CDR1 is KGHSH and CDR2 is LQKENI. Deletions cut 6 bases from V and 10 bases from J, with 22 bases between. This CDR3 reads CASSDRDLRPDEQFF. CDR3 DNA: TGTGCCAGCTCCGACCGGGACCTCCGTCCCGACGAGCAGTTCTTC.

This clonotype has a count of ten or more. The chain is built from TRBV29-1 and TRBJ1-3; D is unresolved. Between the trimmed V and J ends, which lost 4 bases and 4 bases, there was a span of 5 bases. CDR1 SQVTM and CDR2 ANQGSEA come from the germline V gene. The CDR3 covers 11 residues. CDR3 DNA: TGCAGCGTTGCTCTGGGAAACACCATATATTTT. Amino acids: CSVALGNTIYF.

This clonotype was seen many times. The chain combines TRBV5-1 with TRBJ2-2; 12 nucleotides line up with TRBD2. The germline gives CDR1 SGHRS, CDR2 YFSETQ. V shed 4 bases and J 13 bases; nucleotides not matched to a gene: 11. This CDR3 contains 15 residues. The DNA for the CDR3 is TGCGCCAGCAGCGAAGGGACTAGCGGGCCCCGGGTGCTGTTTTTT. Amino acid sequence: CASSEGTSGPRVLFF.

This clonotype is judged medium-sized. The chain recombines TRBV28 with TRBJ2-7; 9 bases are a match to TRBD1. CDR1 is MDHEN and CDR2 is SYDVKM in the germline V gene. V shed 8 bases, J shed 2 bases, and the junction held 10 bases outside the gene matches. The CDR3 has 15 residues. The DNA of the CDR3 is TGTGCCAGCCGATCGCCGGGACAGGGACCCTACGAGCAGTACTTC. It translates to CASRSPGQGPYEQYF.

This clonotype was seen ten or more times. The chain recombines TRBV28 with TRBJ2-7; D call uncertain. The CDR3 contains 15 residues. Germline CDR1 and CDR2: MDHEN and SYDVKM. V was trimmed by 3 bases and J by 3 bases, leaving 15 bases between them. The CDR3 reads CASSFARPPYYEQYF. In DNA form, the CDR3 reads TGTGCCAGCAGTTTTGCAAGGCCCCCATACTACGAGCAGTACTTC. The whole variable domain, remainder taken from reference TRBV28 and TRBJ2-7, is DVKVTQSSRYLVKRTGEKVFLECVQDMDHENMFWYRQDPGLGLRLIYFSYDVKMKEKGDIPEGYSVSREKKERFSLILESASTNQTSMYLCASSFARPPYYEQYFGPGTRLTVT.

There are many counts of this clonotype. The chain combines TRBV5-6 with TRBJ1-4; D is ambiguous. The CDR3 covers 14 residues. Trimming pared 4 bases from V and 8 bases from J, leaving 15 bases between. CDR1 SGHDT and CDR2 YYEEEE come from the germline V gene. The CDR3 DNA reads TGTGCCAGCAGCCGGGAAATGCAAAGGGAAAAACTGTTTTTT. Protein sequence: CASSREMQREKLFF.

This clonotype was seen just once. A far larger clone is off by one base, so a read error is likely. The V and J genes are TRBV6-1 and TRBJ2-7; weak D call: TRBD1 (7 bases). Trimming took 6 bases from V and 0 from J, leaving 12 bases between them. The CDR3 runs to 14 residues. Germline CDR1 MNHNS, CDR2 SASEGT. The CDR3 nucleotides are TGTGCCAGCAGGGGGGGACAGATCTCCTACGAGCAGTACTTC. Its protein is CASRGGQISYEQYF.

There are many counts of this clonotype. The chain has TRBV20-1 and TRBJ2-5; D perhaps matches TRBD1 (5 bases). Trimming removed 4 bases at V and 5 bases at J, with 11 bases between. The germline gives CDR1 DFQATT, CDR2 SNEGSKA (reference sequence). The CDR3 loop spans 12 amino acids. The CDR3 loop is CSATSGLETQYF. DNA of the CDR3: TGCAGTGCTACTTCAGGGTTGGAGACCCAGTACTTC.

This clonotype was observed at least ten times. The chain combines TRBV5-1 with TRBJ2-1, with 7 bases lining up with TRBD2. CDR1 and CDR2 from the germline V gene are SGHRS and YFSETQ. This CDR3 is built from 17 residues. Trimming cost V 0 bases and J 7 bases; bases outside gene matches: 13. Written as DNA, the CDR3 is TGCGCCAGCAGCTTGGAACCCGTTGGGGCGGGAGATAATGAGCAGTTCTTC. It specifies CASSLEPVGAGDNEQFF.